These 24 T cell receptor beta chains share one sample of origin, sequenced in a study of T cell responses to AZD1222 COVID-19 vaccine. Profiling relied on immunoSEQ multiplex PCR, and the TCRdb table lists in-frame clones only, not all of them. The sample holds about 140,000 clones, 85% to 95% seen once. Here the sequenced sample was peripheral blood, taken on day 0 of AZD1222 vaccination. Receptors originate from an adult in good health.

CDR3 sequence reads: CAWRKGWVEAFF. CDR3 coding DNA: TGTGCCTGGAGAAAGGGGTGGGTTGAAGCTTTCTTT. This chain joins TRBV30 and TRBJ1-1, with D possibly TRBD1 on 5 matching bases. Trimming pared 3 bases from V and 7 bases from J, leaving 12 bases between. The CDR3 has 12 amino acids. CDR1 is GTSNPN, CDR2 SVGIG, per germline (reference sequence).

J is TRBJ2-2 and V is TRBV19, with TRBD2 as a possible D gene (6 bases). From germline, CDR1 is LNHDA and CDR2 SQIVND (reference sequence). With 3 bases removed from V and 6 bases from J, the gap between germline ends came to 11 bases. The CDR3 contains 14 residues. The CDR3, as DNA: TGTGCCAGTAGTATTGACTGGGGGGCCGGGGAGCTGTTTTTT. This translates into CASSIDWGAGELFF.

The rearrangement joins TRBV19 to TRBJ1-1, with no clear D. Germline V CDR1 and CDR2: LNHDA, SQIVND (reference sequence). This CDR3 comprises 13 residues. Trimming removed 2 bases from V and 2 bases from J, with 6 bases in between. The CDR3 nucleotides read TGTGCCAGTAGTATATCTGTTAACACTGAAGCTTTCTTT. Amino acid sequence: CASSISVNTEAFF.

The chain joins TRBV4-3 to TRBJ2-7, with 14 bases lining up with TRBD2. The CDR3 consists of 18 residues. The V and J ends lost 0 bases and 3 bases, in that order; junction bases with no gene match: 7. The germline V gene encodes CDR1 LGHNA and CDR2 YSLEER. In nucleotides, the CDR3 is TGCGCCAGCAGCCAAGACCCGACTAGCGGGGGGGCGGTCTACGAGCAGTACTTC. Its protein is CASSQDPTSGGAVYEQYF.

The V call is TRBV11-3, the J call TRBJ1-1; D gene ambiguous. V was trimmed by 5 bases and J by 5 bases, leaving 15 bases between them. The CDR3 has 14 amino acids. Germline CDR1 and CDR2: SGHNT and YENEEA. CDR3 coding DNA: TGTGCCAGCAGCACCCGGTCACGAACAACTGAAGCTTTCTTT. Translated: CASSTRSRTTEAFF.

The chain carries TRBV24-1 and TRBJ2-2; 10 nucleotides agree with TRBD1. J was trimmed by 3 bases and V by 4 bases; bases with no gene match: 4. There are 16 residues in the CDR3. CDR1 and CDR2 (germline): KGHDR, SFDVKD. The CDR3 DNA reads TGTGCCACCAGTGACCCGGGACAGGGGTACACCGGGGAGCTGTTTTTT. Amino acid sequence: CATSDPGQGYTGELFF.

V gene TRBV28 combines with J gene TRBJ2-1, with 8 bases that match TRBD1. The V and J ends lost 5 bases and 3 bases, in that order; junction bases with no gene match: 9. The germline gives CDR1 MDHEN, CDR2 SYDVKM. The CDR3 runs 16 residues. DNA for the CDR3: TGTGCCAGCAGTCAAATCAGGGGGCGATACTACAATGAGCAGTTCTTC. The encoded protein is CASSQIRGRYYNEQFF. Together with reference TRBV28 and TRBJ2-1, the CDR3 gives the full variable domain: DVKVTQSSRYLVKRTGEKVFLECVQDMDHENMFWYRQDPGLGLRLIYFSYDVKMKEKGDIPEGYSVSREKKERFSLILESASTNQTSMYLCASSQIRGRYYNEQFFGPGTRLTVL.

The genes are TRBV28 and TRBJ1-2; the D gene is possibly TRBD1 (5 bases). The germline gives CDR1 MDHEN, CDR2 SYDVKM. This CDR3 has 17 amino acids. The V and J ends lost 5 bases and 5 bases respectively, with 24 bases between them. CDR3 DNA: TGTGCCAGCAGTATTATGGGGCTGACCGACCTAGGATATGGCTACACCTTC. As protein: CASSIMGLTDLGYGYTF.

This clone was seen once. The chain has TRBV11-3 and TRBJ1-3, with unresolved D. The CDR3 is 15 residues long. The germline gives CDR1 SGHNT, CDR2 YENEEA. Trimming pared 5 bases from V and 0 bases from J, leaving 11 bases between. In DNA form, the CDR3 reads TGTGCCAGCAGCCAGGAGGAGAGCTCTGGAAACACCATATATTTT. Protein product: CASSQEESSGNTIYF.

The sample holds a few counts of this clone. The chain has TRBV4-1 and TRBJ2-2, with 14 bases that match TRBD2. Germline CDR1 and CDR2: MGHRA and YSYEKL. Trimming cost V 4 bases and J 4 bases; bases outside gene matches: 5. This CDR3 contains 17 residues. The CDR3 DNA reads TGCGCCAGCAGCCTTATGACTAGCGGGAGGGTCACCGGGGAGCTGTTTTTT. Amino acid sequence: CASSLMTSGRVTGELFF.

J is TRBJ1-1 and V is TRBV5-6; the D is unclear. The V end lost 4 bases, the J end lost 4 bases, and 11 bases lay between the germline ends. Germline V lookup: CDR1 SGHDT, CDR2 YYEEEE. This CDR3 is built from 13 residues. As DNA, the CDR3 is TGTGCCAGCAGCGTTCGGGGAGCCACTGAAGCTTTCTTT. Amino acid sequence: CASSVRGATEAFF.

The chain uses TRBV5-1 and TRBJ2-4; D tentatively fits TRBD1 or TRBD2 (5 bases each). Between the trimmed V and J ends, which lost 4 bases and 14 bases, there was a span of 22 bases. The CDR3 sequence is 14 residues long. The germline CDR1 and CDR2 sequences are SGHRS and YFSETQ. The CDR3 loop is CASSTGPEGMREYF. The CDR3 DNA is TGCGCCAGCAGCACGGGACCAGAGGGGATGAGGGAGTACTTC.

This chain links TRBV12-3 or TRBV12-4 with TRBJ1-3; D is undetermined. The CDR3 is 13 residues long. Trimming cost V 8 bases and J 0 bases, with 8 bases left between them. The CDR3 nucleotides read TGTGCCAGCGGCCGCTACTCTGGAAACACCATATATTTT. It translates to CASGRYSGNTIYF.

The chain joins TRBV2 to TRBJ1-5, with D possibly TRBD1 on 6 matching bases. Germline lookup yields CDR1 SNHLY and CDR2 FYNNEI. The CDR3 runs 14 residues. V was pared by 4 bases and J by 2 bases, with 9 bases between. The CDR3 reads CASSGTVRNQPQHF. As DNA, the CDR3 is TGTGCCAGCAGTGGGACAGTTCGCAATCAGCCCCAGCATTTT. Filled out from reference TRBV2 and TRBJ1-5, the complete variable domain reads EPEVTQTPSHQVTQMGQEVILRCVPISNHLYFYWYRQILGQKVEFLVSFYNNEISEKSEIFDDQFSVERPDGSNFTLKIRSTKLEDSAMYFCASSGTVRNQPQHFGDGTRLSIL.

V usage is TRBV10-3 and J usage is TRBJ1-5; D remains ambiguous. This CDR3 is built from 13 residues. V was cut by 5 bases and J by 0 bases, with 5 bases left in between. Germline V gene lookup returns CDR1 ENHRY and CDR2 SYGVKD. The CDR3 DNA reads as TGTGCCATCAGTACGGTTAGCAATCAGCCCCAGCATTTT. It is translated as CAISTVSNQPQHF.

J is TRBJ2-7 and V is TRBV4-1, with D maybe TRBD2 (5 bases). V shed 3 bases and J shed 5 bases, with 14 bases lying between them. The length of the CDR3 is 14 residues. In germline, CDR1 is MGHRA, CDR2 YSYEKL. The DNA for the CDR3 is TGCGCCAGCAGCCAGGGGAGAAATCCCAACGAGCAGTACTTC. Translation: CASSQGRNPNEQYF.

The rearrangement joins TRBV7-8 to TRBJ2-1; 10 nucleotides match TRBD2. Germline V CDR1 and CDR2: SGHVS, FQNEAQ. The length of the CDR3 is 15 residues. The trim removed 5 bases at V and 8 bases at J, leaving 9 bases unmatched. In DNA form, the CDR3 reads TGTGCCAGCAGCCCCCTGGAGCGGGAGGGCGATGAGCAGTTCTTC. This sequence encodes CASSPLEREGDEQFF.

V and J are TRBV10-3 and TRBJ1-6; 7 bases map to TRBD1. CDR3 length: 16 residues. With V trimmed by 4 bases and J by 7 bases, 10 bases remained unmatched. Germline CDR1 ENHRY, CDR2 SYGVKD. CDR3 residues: CAISVSGQVGNSPLHF. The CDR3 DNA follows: TGTGCCATCAGTGTCTCCGGACAGGTTGGGAATTCACCCCTCCACTTT.

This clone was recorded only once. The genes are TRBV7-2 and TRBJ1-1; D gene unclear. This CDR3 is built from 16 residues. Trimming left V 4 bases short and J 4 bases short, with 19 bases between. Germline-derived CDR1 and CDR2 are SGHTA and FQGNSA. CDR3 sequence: CASSSEAARSVTEAFF. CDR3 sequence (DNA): TGTGCCAGCAGCTCAGAGGCCGCAAGATCTGTCACTGAAGCTTTCTTT.

The CDR3 region has the DNA TGTGCCTGGAGTGTACTCAGTGGGCCCGGAGGGACCCAGTACTTC. Its protein product is CAWSVLSGPGGTQYF. The genes are TRBV30 and TRBJ2-5, with D maybe TRBD2 (5 bases). V was trimmed by 0 bases and J by 7 bases, leaving 18 bases between them. There are 15 residues in the CDR3. CDR1 is GTSNPN, CDR2 SVGIG, per germline (reference sequence).

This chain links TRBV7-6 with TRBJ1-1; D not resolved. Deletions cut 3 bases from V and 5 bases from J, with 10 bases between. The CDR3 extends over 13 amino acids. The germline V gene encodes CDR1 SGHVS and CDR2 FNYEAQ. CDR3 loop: CASSFSPGTEAFF. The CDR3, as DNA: TGTGCCAGCAGCTTCTCCCCGGGGACTGAAGCTTTCTTT.

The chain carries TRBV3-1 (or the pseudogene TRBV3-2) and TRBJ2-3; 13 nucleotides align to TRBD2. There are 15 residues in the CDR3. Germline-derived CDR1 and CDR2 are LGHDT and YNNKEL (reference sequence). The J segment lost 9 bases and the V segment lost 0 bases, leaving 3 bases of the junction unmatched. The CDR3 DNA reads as TGTGCCAGCAGCCAAGAGGGGGGACTAGCGGGGACGCAGTATTTT. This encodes CASSQEGGLAGTQYF.

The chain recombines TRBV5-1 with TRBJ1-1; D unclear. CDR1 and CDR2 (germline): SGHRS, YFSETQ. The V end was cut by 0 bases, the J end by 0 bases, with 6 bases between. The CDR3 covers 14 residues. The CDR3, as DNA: TGCGCCAGCAGCTTGGGCGGATTGAACACTGAAGCTTTCTTT. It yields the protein CASSLGGLNTEAFF.

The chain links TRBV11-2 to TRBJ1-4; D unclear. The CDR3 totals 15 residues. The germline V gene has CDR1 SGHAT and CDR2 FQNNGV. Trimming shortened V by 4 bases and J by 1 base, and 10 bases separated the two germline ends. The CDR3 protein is CASSSLELTNEKLFF. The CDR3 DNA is TGTGCCAGCAGCTCCCTAGAGTTAACTAATGAAAAACTGTTTTTT.